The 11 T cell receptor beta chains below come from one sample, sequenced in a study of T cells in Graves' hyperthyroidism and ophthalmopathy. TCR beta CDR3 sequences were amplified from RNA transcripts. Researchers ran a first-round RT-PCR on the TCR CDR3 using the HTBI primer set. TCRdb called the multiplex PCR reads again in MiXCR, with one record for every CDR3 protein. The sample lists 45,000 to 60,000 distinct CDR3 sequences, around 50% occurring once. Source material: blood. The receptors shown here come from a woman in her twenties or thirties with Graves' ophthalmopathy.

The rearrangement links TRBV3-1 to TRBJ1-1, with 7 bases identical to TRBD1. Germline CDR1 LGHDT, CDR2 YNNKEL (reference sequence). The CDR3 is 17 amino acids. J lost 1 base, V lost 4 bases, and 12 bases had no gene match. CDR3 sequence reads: CASSPLPQGGKNTEAFF. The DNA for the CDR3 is TGTGCCAGCAGCCCGCTCCCGCAGGGGGGGAAGAACACTGAAGCTTTCTTT. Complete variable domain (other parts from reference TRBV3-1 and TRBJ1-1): DTAVSQTPKYLVTQMGNDKSIKCEQNLGHDTMYWYKQDSKKFLKIMFSYNNKELIINETVPNRFSPKSPDKAHLNLHINSLELGDSAVYFCASSPLPQGGKNTEAFFGQGTRLTVV.

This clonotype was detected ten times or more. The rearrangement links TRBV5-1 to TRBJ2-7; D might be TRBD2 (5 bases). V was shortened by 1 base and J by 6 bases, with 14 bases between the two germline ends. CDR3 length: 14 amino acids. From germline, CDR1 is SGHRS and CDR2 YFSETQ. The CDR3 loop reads CASSLISIEGEQYF. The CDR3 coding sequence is TGCGCCAGCAGCTTGATCTCAATCGAGGGCGAGCAGTACTTC.

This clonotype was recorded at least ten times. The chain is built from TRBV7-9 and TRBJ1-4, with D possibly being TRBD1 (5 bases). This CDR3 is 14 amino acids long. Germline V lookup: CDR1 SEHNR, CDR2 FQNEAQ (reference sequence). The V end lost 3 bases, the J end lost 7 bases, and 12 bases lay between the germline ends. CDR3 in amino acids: CASSLGVGIEKLFF. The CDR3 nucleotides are TGTGCCAGCAGCTTGGGGGTGGGGATTGAAAAACTGTTTTTT.

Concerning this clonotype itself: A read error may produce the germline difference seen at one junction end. CDR3 in amino acids: CANSSLDTDTQYF. Here the CDR3 DNA reads TGTGCCAACAGCAGCTTGGACACAGATACGCAGTATTTT. V usage is TRBV11-3 and J usage is TRBJ2-3, with D uncertain. Germline V gene data show CDR1 as SGHNT and CDR2 as YENEEA. The CDR3 extends over 13 amino acids. Based on the CDR3 plus reference TRBV11-3 and TRBJ2-3, the full variable domain is EAGVVQSPRYKIIEKKQPVAFWCNPISGHNTLYWYLQNLGQGPELLIRYENEEAVDDSQLPKDRFSAERLKGVDSTLKIQPAELGDSAVYLCANSSLDTDTQYFGPGTRLTVL.

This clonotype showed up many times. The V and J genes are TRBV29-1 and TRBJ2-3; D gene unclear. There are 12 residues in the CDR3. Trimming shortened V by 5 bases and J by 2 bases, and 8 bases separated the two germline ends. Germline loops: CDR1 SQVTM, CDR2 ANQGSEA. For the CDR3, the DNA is TGCAGCGTTTCCGGGCACACAGATACGCAGTATTTT. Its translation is CSVSGHTDTQYF.

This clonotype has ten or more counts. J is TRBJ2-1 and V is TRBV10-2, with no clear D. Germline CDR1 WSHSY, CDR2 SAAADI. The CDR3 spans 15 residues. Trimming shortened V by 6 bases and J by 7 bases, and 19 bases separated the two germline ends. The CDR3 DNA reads TGCGCCAGCAGGCCTTTAGAGATCGTGGAGAATGAGCAGTTCTTC. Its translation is CASRPLEIVENEQFF.

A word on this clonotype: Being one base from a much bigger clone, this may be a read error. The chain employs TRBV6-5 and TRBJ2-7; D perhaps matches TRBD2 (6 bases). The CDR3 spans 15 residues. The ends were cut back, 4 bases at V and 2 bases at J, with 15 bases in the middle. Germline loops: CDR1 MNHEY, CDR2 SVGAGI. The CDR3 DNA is TGTGCCAGCAGTTCCACTAGCAGGAGCGCCTACGAGCAGTACTTC. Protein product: CASSSTSRSAYEQYF.

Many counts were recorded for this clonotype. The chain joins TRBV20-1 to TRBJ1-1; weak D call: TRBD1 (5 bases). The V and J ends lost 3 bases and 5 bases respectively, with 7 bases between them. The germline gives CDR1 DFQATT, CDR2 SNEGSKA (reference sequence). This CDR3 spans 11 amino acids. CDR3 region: CSASRGTEAFF. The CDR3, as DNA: TGCAGTGCTAGTCGGGGGACTGAAGCTTTCTTT.

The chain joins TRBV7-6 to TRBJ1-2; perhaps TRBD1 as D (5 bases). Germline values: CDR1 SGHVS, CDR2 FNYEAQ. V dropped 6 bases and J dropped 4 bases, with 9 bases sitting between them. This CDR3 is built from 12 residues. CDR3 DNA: TGTGCCAGCAGACGGGGGGGCTATGGCTACACCTTC. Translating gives CASRRGGYGYTF.

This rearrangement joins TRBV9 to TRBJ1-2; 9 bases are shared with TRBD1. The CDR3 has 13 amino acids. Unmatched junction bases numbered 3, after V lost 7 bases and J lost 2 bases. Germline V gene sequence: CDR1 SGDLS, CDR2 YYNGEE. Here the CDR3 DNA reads TGTGCCAGCTGGGGGACAGGGAACTATGGCTACACCTTC. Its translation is CASWGTGNYGYTF.

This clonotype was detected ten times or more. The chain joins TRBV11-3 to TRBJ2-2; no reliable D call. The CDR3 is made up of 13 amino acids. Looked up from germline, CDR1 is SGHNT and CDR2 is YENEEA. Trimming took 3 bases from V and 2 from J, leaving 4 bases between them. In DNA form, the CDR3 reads TGTGCCAGCAGCTTTGAAAACACCGGGGAGCTGTTTTTT. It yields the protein CASSFENTGELFF.